This entry concerns a single TCR beta chain. This clone showed up just a few times. No cognate antigen has been identified for it. No qualities accompany the bases; no much larger clone lies one base away. During colonoscopy, one to two pinch biopsies were obtained from the rectum for research. The control children had a colonoscopy because IBD was suspected, showed normal endoscopy both macroscopically and histologically, and did not receive an IBD diagnosis during the next year. Before DNA was isolated, the rectal biopsies underwent proteinase K digestion. The Wizard kit (Promega) was used to extract genomic DNA from the blood and intestinal samples. This entry belongs to a study of pediatric ulcerative colitis (dated by TCRdb to the late 2010s). About the investigation overall: Under 10 newly diagnosed, treatment-naive pediatric ulcerative colitis patients and a few non-IBD control children each provided paired blood and rectal samples.

The paper's findings and limits, for the study overall: Autologous blood-rectal clonal overlap was significantly higher in ulcerative colitis patients than in controls, suggesting increased T cell trafficking to inflamed tissue. Two rectal CDR3 clonotypes were present in all ulcerative colitis patients and in none of the controls. Because repertoires came from total lymphocyte DNA, patterns in rare subsets such as regulatory T cells may not be reflected. Features of the rectal repertoire distinguished controls, mild-moderate colitis patients and acute severe colitis patients, and in acute severe colitis, rectal diversity was reduced because of clonal expansions. For technical reasons, blood samples from two patients gave substantially fewer templates, and these samples were excluded from the blood-rectal overlap analysis. Only a handful of individuals were included in the healthy control group, which was small. T cells from blood may have been included in the rectal pinch biopsies, particularly in patients with overt colitis.

Through the immunoSEQ TRB Survey service, multiplex V and J primers were used to amplify rearranged CDR3 beta regions from genomic DNA. To keep sequencing depth equal across samples, survey-level depth of up to 500,000 reads per sample was applied. The libraries were purified and pooled, then sequenced using Illumina technology. In the paper's pipeline: immunoSEQ online tools were used for productive clonality, sample overlap, pairwise scatters, CDR3 beta length, V/D/J gene usage and productiveness. Calculated diversity was defined as the number of unique rearrangements divided by total templates times 100, and Shannon and Simpson indices were additionally computed. Principal component analysis used the R prcomp function and ggbiplot package on Z-score normalized data. Morisita's index was used to quantify blood-rectal clonal overlap within each subject. Here the immuneACCESS table is served through TCRdb, limited to in-frame sequences with V and J called. Missing clones are a known gap in these copies; in checked studies unresolved V genes cover under half, and the rest lacks a known reason. The D gene and trimming were derived from the DNA, and the V and J assignments and clone size from that table. This sample gives about 12,000 clones in total; about 74% of them show up just once. The ten largest make up 4% to 5.5% of the sample.

The TCR originated in a boy aged 5-17 years who was a control in a study of pediatric ulcerative colitis. What was sequenced was gut tissue.

The DNA sequence follows: TGCAGCGTTGATAGGAGCGCCGTCTACAATGAGCAGTTCTTC. It translates to CSVDRSAVYNEQFF. The chain is assembled from TRBV29-1 and TRBJ2-1, with no confident D gene call. Trimming costs V 3 bases and J 3 bases, and their ends lie 12 bases apart. The germline V gene yields SQVTM for CDR1 and ANQGSEA for CDR2. The CDR3 starts with the cysteine, ends with the phenylalanine, and has 14 residues. Solely the CDR3 DNA is kept, with 42 bases framed from the first base.